This T cell receptor beta chain originates from a study of cytomegalovirus exposure and HLA in healthy donors. CDR1 is SEHNR and CDR2 is FQNEAQ in the germline V gene (reference sequence). The CDR3 totals 14 residues. V lost 6 bases to trimming and J lost 0 bases, with 11 bases between them. The PCR used 60 Vbeta and 13 Jbeta primers. Assay: immunoSEQ multiplex PCR; the TCRdb copy retains only in-frame clones and omits some. Among roughly 290,000 clones, over 70% were seen once, and the ten largest hold about 0.28%. Study conclusions and caveats: Earlier analysis found most TCR beta V segments productive about 87% or about 30% of the time.

In the case of this clone: Its target is unknown.

The TCR originated in a girl aged 2 to 9 in good health and CMV-seronegative. The sequencing sample was made of PBMCs. V usage is TRBV7-9 and J usage is TRBJ2-5; D gene ambiguous. The CDR3, as DNA: TGTGCCAGCAGTTTTTTGACTCACCAAGAGACCCAGTACTTC. Protein sequence: CASSFLTHQETQYF.